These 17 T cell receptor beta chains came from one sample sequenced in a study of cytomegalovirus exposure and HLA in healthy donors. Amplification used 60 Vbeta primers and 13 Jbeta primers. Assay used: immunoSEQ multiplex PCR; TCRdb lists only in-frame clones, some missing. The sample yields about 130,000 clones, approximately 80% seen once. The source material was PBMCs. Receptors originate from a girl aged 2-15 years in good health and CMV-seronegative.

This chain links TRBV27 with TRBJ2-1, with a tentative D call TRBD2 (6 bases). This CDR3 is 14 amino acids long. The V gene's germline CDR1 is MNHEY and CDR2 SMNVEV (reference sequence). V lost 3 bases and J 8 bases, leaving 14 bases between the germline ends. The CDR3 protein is CASSFGGGKYEQFF. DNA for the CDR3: TGTGCCAGCAGTTTCGGGGGAGGCAAGTATGAGCAGTTCTTC.

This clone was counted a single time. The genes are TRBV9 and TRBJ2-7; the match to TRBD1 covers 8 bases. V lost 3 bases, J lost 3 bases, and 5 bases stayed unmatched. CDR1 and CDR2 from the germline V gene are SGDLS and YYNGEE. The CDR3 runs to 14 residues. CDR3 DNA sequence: TGTGCCAGCAGCGGACCGGGACAGGACTACGAGCAGTACTTC. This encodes CASSGPGQDYEQYF.

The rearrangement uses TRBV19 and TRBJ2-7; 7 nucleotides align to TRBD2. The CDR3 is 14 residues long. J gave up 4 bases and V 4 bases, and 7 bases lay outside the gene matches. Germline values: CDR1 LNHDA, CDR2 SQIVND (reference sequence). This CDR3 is CASSSASGPYEQYF. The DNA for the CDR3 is TGTGCCAGTAGTAGTGCTAGCGGTCCATACGAGCAGTACTTC.

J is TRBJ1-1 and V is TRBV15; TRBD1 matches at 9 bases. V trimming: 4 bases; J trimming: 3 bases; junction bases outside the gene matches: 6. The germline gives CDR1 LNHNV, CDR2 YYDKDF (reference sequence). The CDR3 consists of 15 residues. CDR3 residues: CATSTNRGLDTEAFF. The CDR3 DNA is TGTGCCACCAGCACAAACAGGGGGCTGGACACTGAAGCTTTCTTT.

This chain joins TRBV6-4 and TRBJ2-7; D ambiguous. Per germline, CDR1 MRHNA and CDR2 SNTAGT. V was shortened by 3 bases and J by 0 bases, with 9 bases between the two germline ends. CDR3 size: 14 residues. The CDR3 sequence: CASSESADSYEQYF. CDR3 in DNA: TGTGCCAGCAGTGAAAGTGCGGACTCCTACGAGCAGTACTTC.

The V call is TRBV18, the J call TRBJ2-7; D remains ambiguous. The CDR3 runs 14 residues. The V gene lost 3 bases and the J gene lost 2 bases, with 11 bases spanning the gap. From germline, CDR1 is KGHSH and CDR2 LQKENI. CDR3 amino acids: CASSPGHLTYEQYF. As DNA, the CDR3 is TGTGCCAGCTCACCCGGTCACCTAACCTACGAGCAGTACTTC.

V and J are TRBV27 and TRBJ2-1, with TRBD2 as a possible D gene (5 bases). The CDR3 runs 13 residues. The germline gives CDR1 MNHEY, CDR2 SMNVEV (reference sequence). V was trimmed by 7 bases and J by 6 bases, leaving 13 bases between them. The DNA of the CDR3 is TGTGCCAGCACGCGGCTAGCTGGCAATGAGCAGTTCTTC. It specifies CASTRLAGNEQFF.

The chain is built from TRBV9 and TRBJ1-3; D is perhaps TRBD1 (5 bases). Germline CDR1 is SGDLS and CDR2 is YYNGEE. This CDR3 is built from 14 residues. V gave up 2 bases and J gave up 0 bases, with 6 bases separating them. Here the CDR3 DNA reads TGTGCCAGCAGCGTTGACAGCTCTGGAAACACCATATATTTT. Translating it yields CASSVDSSGNTIYF.

The CDR3 bases are TGCAGCGTTGAAGGGGCGCCCTTCAGTCCTGAGCAGTTCTTC. Translating it yields CSVEGAPFSPEQFF. The rearrangement links TRBV29-1 to TRBJ2-1; D is uncertain. V dropped 1 base and J dropped 9 bases, with 16 bases sitting between them. CDR3 length equals 14 residues. CDR1 and CDR2 (germline): SQVTM, ANQGSEA.

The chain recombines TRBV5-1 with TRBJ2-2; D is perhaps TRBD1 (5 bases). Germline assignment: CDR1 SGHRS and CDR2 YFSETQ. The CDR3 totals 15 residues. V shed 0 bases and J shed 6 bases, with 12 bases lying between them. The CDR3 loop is CASSLENRFPGELFF. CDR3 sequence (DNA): TGCGCCAGCAGCTTGGAAAACAGGTTTCCCGGGGAGCTGTTTTTT. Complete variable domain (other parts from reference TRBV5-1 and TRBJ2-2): KAGVTQTPRYLIKTRGQQVTLSCSPISGHRSVSWYQQTPGQGLQFLFEYFSETQRNKGNFPGRFSGRQFSNSRSEMNVSTLELGDSALYLCASSLENRFPGELFFGEGSRLTVL.

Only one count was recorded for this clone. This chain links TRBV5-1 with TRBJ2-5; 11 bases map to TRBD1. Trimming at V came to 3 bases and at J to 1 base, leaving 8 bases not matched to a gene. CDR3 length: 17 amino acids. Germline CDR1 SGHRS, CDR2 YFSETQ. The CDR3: CASSYGQGARVQETQYF. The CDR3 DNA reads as TGCGCCAGCAGCTACGGACAGGGGGCACGAGTCCAAGAGACCCAGTACTTC.

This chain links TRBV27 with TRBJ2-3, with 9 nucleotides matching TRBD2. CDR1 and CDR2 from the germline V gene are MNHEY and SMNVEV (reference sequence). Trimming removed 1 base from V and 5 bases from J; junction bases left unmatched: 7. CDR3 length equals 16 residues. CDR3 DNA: TGTGCCAGCAGTTTATTGACTAGCGGCCTGCGAGATACGCAGTATTTT. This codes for CASSLLTSGLRDTQYF.

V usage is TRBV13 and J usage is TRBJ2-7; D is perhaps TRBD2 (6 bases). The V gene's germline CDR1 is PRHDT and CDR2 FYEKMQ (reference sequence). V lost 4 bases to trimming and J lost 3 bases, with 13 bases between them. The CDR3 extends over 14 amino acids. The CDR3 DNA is TGTGCCAGCAGCTGGGGACTCTCATACTACGAGCAGTACTTC. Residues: CASSWGLSYYEQYF.

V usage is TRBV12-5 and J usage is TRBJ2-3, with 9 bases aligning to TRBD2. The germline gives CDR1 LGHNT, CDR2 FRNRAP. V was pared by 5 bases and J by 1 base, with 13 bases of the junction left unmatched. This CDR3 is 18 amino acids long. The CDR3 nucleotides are TGTGCTAGTGGTCTGGCGCGCGGGGGGGTCGAGGGCACAGATACGCAGTATTTT. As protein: CASGLARGGVEGTDTQYF.

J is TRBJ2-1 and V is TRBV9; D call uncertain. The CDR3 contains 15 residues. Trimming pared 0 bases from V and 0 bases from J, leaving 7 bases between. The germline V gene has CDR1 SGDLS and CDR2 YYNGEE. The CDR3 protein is CASSVGSSSYNEQFF. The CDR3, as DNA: TGTGCCAGCAGCGTAGGAAGTAGCTCCTACAATGAGCAGTTCTTC.

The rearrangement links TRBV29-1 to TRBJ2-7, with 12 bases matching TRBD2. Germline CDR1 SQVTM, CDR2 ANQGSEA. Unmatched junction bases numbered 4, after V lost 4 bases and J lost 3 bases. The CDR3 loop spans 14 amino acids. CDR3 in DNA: TGCAGCGTTGGGACTAGCGGGGAGTACTACGAGCAGTACTTC. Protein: CSVGTSGEYYEQYF.

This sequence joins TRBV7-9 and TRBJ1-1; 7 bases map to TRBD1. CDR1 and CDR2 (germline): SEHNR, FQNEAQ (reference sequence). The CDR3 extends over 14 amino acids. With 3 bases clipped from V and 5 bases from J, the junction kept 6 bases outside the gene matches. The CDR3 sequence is CASSLTGRGTEAFF. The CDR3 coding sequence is TGTGCCAGCAGCTTGACAGGGAGAGGAACTGAAGCTTTCTTT.